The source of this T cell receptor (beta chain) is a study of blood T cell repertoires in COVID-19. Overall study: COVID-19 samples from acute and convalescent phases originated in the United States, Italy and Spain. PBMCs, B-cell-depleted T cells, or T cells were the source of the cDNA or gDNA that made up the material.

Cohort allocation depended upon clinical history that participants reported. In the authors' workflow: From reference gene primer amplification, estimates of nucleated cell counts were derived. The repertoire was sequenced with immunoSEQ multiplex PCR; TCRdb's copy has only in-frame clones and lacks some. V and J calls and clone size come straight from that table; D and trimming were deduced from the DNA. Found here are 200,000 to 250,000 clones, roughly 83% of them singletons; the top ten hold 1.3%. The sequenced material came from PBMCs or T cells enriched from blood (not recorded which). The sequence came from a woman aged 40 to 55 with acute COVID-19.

This chain's CDR3 is CASSLGNYGYTF. CDR3 DNA sequence: TGTGCCAGCAGTTTGGGCAACTATGGCTACACCTTC. The gene calls are TRBV28 and TRBJ1-2; D unclear. CDR1 is MDHEN, CDR2 SYDVKM, per germline. This CDR3 has 12 residues. Trimming shortened V by 3 bases and J by 2 bases, and 4 bases separated the two germline ends.